This section outlines one T cell receptor beta chain sequence together with its context. TCRdb called the PCR reads again in MiXCR, with one record for every CDR3 protein. The table lists 9,500 to 12,000 distinct CDR3 sequences, around 28% of them singletons. The CDR3 sequence is 13 residues long. Per the germline V gene, CDR1 is MNHNS and CDR2 is SASEGT. V dropped 7 bases and J dropped 0 bases, with 8 bases sitting between them. These data come from a study of immune characterization of retroperitoneal liposarcoma. The origin of this receptor is a female donor with retroperitoneal liposarcoma. V and J are TRBV6-1 and TRBJ2-3; no clear D gene. Material for sequencing was tumor tissue. For the CDR3, the DNA is TGTGCCAGCACTGTGGACAGCACAGATACGCAGTATTTT. It is translated as CASTVDSTDTQYF.